This T cell receptor beta chain comes out of a study of T cells in localized non-small cell lung cancer. Regarding the study as a whole: Researchers found a median 57 of the top 100 tumor clones in adjacent lung. Without multi-region sequencing, intratumor heterogeneity could not be excluded. Highest T cell clonality was seen in uninvolved adjacent lung, surpassing that measured in tumor. The study linked higher blood T cell density to longer overall survival.

As regards this clone: Its antigen is unidentified.

Germline values: CDR1 SGHRS, CDR2 YFSETQ. Trimming took 1 base from V and 3 from J; bases not matched to a gene: 5. The CDR3 loop spans 17 amino acids. Produced via immunoSEQ multiplex PCR; TCRdb's table is partial and in-frame only. This sample has about 54,000 clones, with approximately 80% found just once. This rearrangement joins TRBV5-1 to TRBJ2-3; 13 nucleotides line up with TRBD2. The sequence was collected from a female donor older than 55 with stage II squamous cell lung carcinoma. Sequences were derived from peripheral blood, sampled before any cancer treatment. The CDR3 sequence is CASSLTSGGAGTDTQYF. The CDR3 DNA reads TGCGCCAGCAGCTTGACTAGCGGGGGGGCCGGGACAGATACGCAGTATTTT.